Described below is a single TCR beta chain sequence and its context. Its target is not known. Per germline, CDR1 GTSNPN and CDR2 SVGIG (reference sequence). The junction had 7 bases not matched to a gene; V was cut back by 7 bases and J by 8 bases. The CDR3 extends over 13 amino acids. 60 Vbeta and 13 Jbeta primers were used in PCR. TCRdb keeps only in-frame clones here, not all; method: immunoSEQ multiplex PCR. This table holds some 160,000 clones, around four fifths found once. The sample comes from a study of cytomegalovirus exposure and HLA in healthy donors. Overall study findings and caveats: Researchers catalogued over 150 TCR beta chains as cytomegalovirus-associated. TCR beta V- and J-gene trimming was later associated with a missense DCLRE1C variant. Several top significant clusters appeared, in a later analysis, to be linked to common viral pathogens.

The donors were healthy bone marrow donors. This receptor was taken from a young woman in good health and CMV-seronegative. V is TRBV30 and J is TRBJ1-6; 8 positions agree with TRBD1. Sequenced: PBMCs. CDR3 region: CALWLTGDSPLHF. The DNA for the CDR3 is TGTGCCTTGTGGTTGACAGGGGATTCACCCCTCCACTTT.